These T cell receptor beta chains were read from a single sample in a study of T cell responses to AZD1222 COVID-19 vaccine. TCRdb keeps only in-frame clones here, not all; method: immunoSEQ multiplex PCR. Here the sample spans 99,000 or so clones, 82% being singletons. The input for sequencing was peripheral blood, taken on day 0 of AZD1222 vaccination. These receptors originate from an adult in good health. Both conserved end residues are part of each CDR3. The order of the fields is J gene, D gene, V gene, clone size, CDR3 length, CDR3 DNA, CDR3 protein. The D gene is left open where the match is weak. Only part of the rows carry a size: once, few, many, or a class if the clone is expanded.

TRBJ2-1 - TRBV4-3 - 13 TGCGCCAGCAGCCAAGTTAAAGGCAATGAGCAGTTCTTC CASSQVKGNEQFF
TRBJ1-1 - TRBV29-1 - 14 TGCAGCGTTAGCTTAGGAGGGCTTAACACTGAAGCTTTCTTT CSVSLGGLNTEAFF
TRBJ2-7 TRBD2 TRBV9 few 14 TGTGCCAGCAGCGCTGGACTAGCGGCCTACGAGCAGTACTTC CASSAGLAAYEQYF
TRBJ2-7 - TRBV2 - 11 TGTGCCAGCATGAGAAGCTACGAGCAGTACTTC CASMRSYEQYF
TRBJ2-3 - TRBV6-4 - 14 TGTGCCAGCAGTGACGGGACTAGCACAGATACGCAGTATTTT CASSDGTSTDTQYF
TRBJ1-2 - TRBV7-8 - 11 TGTGCCAGCAGCTTGGGGGATGGCTACACCTTC CASSLGDGYTF
TRBJ1-1 - TRBV2 - 12 TGTGCCAGCGGTATGGTCCGGACTGAAGCTTTCTTT CASGMVRTEAFF
TRBJ2-3 TRBD2 TRBV15 - 20 TGTGCCACCAGCAGAGAGGTCGGCGCTAGCGGGGGGCCCTACACAGATACGCAGTATTTT CATSREVGASGGPYTDTQYF
TRBJ1-3 - TRBV9 - 15 TGTGCCAGCAGCCCCCTCTCGGGCTCTGGAAACACCATATATTTT CASSPLSGSGNTIYF
TRBJ1-5 - TRBV2 - 15 TGTGCCAGCAGTAGGGGGGTACCACAAAATCAGCCCCAGCATTTT CASSRGVPQNQPQHF
TRBJ2-7 - TRBV5-6 - 13 TGTGCCAGCAGCTATGGGGGGCAATACGAGCAGTACTTC CASSYGGQYEQYF
TRBJ2-1 TRBD2 TRBV29-1 - 15 TGCAGCGTGGTTACCGGGACTAGCATCGCGAATGAGCAGTTCTTC CSVVTGTSIANEQFF
TRBJ1-1 - TRBV5-4 - 13 TGTGCCAGCAGCTTGGGCGCCGACACTGAAGCTTTCTTT CASSLGADTEAFF
TRBJ1-6 TRBD1 TRBV3-1/TRBV3-2 once 17 TGTGCCAGCAGCCAAGAAGGATCGGCACAGGGGGCTTCACCCCTCCACTTT CASSQEGSAQGASPLHF
TRBJ2-7 - TRBV18 - 15 TGTGCCAGCTCACGCTACACCGGGGAGTACTACGAGCAGTACTTC CASSRYTGEYYEQYF
TRBJ1-4 - TRBV10-2 few 15 TGCGCCAGCAGGACGGGGACAACGTGGGGTGAAAAACTGTTTTTT CASRTGTTWGEKLFF
TRBJ1-6 TRBD1 TRBV7-2 - 15 TGTGCCAGCAGCCTGGGACAGGGGATTAATTCACCCCTCCACTTT CASSLGQGINSPLHF
TRBJ2-1 - TRBV9 - 16 TGTGCCAGCAGCGTAGGGGGAGCAAGCTCCTACAATGAGCAGTTCTTC CASSVGGASSYNEQFF
TRBJ2-6 - TRBV6-4 - 15 TGTGCCAGCAGCCAGGGATCCCCTGGGGCCAACGTCCTGACTTTC CASSQGSPGANVLTF
TRBJ1-1 TRBD1 TRBV9 - 15 TGTGCCAGCAGCGTAGCCACGGACAGGGAGACTGAAGCTTTCTTT CASSVATDRETEAFF
TRBJ2-3 - TRBV20-1 - 11 TGCAGTGCCATCCACTCGGATACGCAGTATTTT CSAIHSDTQYF
TRBJ1-4 - TRBV5-1 once 12 TGCGCCAGCAGCTTAACCGGGGAAAAACTGTTTTTT CASSLTGEKLFF